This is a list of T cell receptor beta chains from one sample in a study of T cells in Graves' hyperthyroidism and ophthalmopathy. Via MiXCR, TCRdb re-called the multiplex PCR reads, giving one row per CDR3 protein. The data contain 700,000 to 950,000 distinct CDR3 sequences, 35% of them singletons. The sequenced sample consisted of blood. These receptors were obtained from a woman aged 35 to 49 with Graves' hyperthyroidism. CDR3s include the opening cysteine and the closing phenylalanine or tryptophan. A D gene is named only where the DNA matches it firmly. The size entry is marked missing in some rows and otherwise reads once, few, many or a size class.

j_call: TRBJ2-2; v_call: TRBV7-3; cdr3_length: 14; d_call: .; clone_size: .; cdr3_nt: TGTGCCAGCAGTTTACAGCTAAACACCGGGGAGCTGTTTTTT; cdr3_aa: CASSLQLNTGELFF
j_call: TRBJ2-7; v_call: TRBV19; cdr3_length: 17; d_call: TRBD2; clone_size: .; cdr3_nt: TGTGCCAGTAGTCTACTAAGTGGGGGGAGGGCCGACTATGAGCAGTACTTC; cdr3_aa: CASSLLSGGRADYEQYF
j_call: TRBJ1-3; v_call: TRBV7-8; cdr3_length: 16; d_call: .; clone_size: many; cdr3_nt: TGTGCCAGCAGCTTTCTACACGAAAGCTCTGGAAACACCATATATTTT; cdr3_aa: CASSFLHESSGNTIYF
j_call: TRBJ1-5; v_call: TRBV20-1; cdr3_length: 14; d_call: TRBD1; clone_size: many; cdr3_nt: TGCAGTGCTACGGACAGGGTTAGCAATCAGCCCCAGCATTTT; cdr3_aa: CSATDRVSNQPQHF
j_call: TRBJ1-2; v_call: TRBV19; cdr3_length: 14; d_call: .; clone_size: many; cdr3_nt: TGTGCCAGTAGTATAGGGACAGACTACTATGGCTACACCTTC; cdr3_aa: CASSIGTDYYGYTF
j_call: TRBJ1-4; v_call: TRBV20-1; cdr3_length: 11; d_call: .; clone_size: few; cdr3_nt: TGCAGTGCTCCGATTAATGAAAAACTGTTTTTT; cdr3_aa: CSAPINEKLFF
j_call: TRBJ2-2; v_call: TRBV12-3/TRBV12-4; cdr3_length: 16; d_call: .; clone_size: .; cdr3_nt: TGTGCCAGCAGTAGGGGACTGGGGGCGATCACCGGGGAGCTGTTTTTT; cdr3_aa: CASSRGLGAITGELFF
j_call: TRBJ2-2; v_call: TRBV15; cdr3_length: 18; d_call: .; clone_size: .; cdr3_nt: TGTGCCAGCAGCCAAGAAGGGCTACTAGCCTCGGGCACCGGGGAGCTGTTTTTT; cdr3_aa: CASSQEGLLASGTGELFF
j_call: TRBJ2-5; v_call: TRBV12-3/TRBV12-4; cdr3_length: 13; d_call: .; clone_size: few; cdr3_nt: TGTGCCAGCAGAAGGGACTACCAAGAGACCCAGTACTTC; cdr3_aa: CASRRDYQETQYF
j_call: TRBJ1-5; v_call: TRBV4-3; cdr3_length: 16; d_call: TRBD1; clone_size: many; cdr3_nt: TGCGCCAGCAGCCAGCTTGGACAGGGGACGAATCAGCCCCAGCATTTT; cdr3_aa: CASSQLGQGTNQPQHF
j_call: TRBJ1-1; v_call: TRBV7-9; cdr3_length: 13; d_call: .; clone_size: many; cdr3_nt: TGTGCCAGCAGCATCACTACAGGCCCTGAAGCTTTCTTT; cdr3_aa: CASSITTGPEAFF
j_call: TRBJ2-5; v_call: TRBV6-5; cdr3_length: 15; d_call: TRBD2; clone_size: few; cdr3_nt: TGTGCCAGCAGTTACGCTAGCGGGGGTGGAGAGACCCAGTACTTC; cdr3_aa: CASSYASGGGETQYF
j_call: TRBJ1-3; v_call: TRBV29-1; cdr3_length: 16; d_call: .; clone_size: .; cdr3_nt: TGCAGCGTTTCCTCAGGGTGGAGTTTCTCTGGAAACACCATATATTTT; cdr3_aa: CSVSSGWSFSGNTIYF
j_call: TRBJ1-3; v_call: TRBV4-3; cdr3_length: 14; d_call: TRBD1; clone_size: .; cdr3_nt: TGCGCCAGCATGGACAGGCTCTCTGGAAACACCATATATTTT; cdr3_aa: CASMDRLSGNTIYF
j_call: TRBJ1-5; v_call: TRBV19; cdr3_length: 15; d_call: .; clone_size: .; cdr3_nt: TGTGCCAGTAGTCGGGATTTAAGGGTTAATCAGCCCCAGCATTTT; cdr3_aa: CASSRDLRVNQPQHF
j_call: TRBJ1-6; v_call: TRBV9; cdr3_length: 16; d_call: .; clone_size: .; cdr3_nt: TGTGCCAGCAGCGTAGGAATGGGGGCGACTAATTCACCCCTCCACTTT; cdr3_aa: CASSVGMGATNSPLHF
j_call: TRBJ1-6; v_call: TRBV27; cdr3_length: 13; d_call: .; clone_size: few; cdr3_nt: TGTGCCAGCAGTCTACGGACGCAATCACCCCTCCACTTT; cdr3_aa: CASSLRTQSPLHF
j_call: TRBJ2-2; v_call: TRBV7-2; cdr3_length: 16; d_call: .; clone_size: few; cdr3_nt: TGTGCCAGCAGCTTTACAACTTTCCTGAACACCGGGGAGCTGTTTTTT; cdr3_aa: CASSFTTFLNTGELFF
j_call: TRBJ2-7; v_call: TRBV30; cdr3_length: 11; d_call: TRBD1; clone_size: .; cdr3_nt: TGTGCCTGGAATCCCGGGACAGGGGATTTTTTC; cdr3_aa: CAWNPGTGDFF
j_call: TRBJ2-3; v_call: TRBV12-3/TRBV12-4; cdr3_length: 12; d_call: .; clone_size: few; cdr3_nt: TGTGCCAGCAGCTTTAACAGCGATACGCAGTATTTT; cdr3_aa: CASSFNSDTQYF
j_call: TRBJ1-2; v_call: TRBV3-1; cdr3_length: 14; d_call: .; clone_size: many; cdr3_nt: TGTGCCAGCAGCAACGGACAGACCAACTATGGCTACACCTTC; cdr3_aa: CASSNGQTNYGYTF
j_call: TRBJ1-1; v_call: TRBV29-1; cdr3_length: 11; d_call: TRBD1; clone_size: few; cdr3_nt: TGCAGCGTTCTCCAGGGGGCCCAAGCTTTCTTT; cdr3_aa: CSVLQGAQAFF
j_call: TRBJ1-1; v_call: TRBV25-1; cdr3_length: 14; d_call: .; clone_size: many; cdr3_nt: TGTGCCAGCAGTGAATTGTTGCAAGACACTGAAGCTTTCTTT; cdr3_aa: CASSELLQDTEAFF
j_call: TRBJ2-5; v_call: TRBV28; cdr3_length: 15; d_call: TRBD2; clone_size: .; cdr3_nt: TGTGCCAGCAGACCTTGGACTAGCGGGTTCGGGACCCAGTACTTC; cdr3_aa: CASRPWTSGFGTQYF
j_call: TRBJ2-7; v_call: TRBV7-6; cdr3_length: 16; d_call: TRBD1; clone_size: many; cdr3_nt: TGTGCCAGCAGCTTAGGACAGGGGGCCTCCCTTGGCGAGCAGTACTTC; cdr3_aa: CASSLGQGASLGEQYF
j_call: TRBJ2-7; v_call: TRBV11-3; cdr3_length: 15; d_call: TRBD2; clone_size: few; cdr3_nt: TGTGCCAGCAGCTTGTCGGGAGGGGACTCCTACGAGCAGTACTTC; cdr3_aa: CASSLSGGDSYEQYF
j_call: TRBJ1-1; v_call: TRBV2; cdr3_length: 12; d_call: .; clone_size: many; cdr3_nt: TGTGCCAGCAGTGAATGGTGGTGGGAAGCTTTCTTT; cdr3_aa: CASSEWWWEAFF